This T cell receptor beta chain originates from a study of Graves' ophthalmopathy and Graves' hyperthyroidism. Study as a whole: No treatment had been given when peripheral blood was collected at initial diagnosis. Study-level results: Blood also harbored most expanded thyroid clonotypes above 0.001 frequency.

TCR beta CDR3 regions were amplified from RNA transcripts. Amplification began with first-round RT-PCR using HTBI primers, then second-round multiplex PCR was performed. TCRdb independently ran MiXCR on the multiplex PCR reads; one entry per CDR3 protein. The data contain hundreds of thousands of distinct CDR3 sequences, 20% to 25% of them singletons. Germline CDR1 is LGHNT and CDR2 is FRNRAP. The V and J ends lost 2 bases and 1 base respectively, with 5 bases between them. CDR3 size: 13 residues. This clonotype has just a few counts. Its antigen is still unknown. Hyperthyroidism patients had new diagnoses, durations under 2 months, and ages of 18 to 65. The PBMCs had their origin in 8.5 to 10 ml of fresh peripheral blood.

The TCR was taken from a young woman with stable Graves' hyperthyroidism. Some clones in this sample may be carry-over from other donors' samples. Material: peripheral blood. The V and J genes are TRBV12-5 and TRBJ2-5; D gene ambiguous. CDR3 region: CASGLSPQETQYF. The CDR3 DNA follows: TGTGCTAGTGGTTTGTCCCCCCAAGAGACCCAGTACTTC.